These 10 T cell receptor beta chains were sequenced from one sample in a study of response to subunit inactivated influenza vaccine. TCRdb re-analysed the RT-PCR reads in MiXCR, keeping a single row per CDR3 protein. This sample yields approximately 500,000 distinct CDR3 sequences, of which roughly 13% are seen a single time; about an eighth belongs to the top ten. This specimen was PBMCs from blood, taken 45 days after vaccination. The source of these receptors is a man aged 50-59 years who received an inactivated influenza vaccine.

This clonotype was seen more than once but under ten times. The rearrangement joins TRBV29-1 to TRBJ2-7; 10 bases match TRBD1. The V and J ends lost 0 bases and 4 bases, in that order; junction bases with no gene match: 3. Germline CDR1 SQVTM, CDR2 ANQGSEA. The CDR3 is made up of 14 amino acids. CDR3 DNA: TGCAGCGTTGAAGAGGGGACAGGGGTATACGAGCAGTACTTC. As protein: CSVEEGTGVYEQYF.

The V gene is TRBV5-1, the J gene TRBJ2-2, with 12 bases lining up with TRBD2. Germline V gene sequence: CDR1 SGHRS, CDR2 YFSETQ. Trimming cost V 2 bases and J 5 bases; bases outside gene matches: 10. The CDR3 has 18 amino acids. The CDR3 nucleotides are TGCGCCAGCAGCTTCCCGCTACTAGCGGGAGGACCTACCGGGGAGCTGTTTTTT. This sequence encodes CASSFPLLAGGPTGELFF.

This clonotype was counted only a few times. The chain carries TRBV20-1 and TRBJ2-3; D is uncertain. The CDR3 totals 14 residues. V dropped 3 bases and J dropped 2 bases, with 12 bases sitting between them. CDR1 is DFQATT, CDR2 SNEGSKA, per germline (reference sequence). CDR3 loop: CSASKEPITDTQYF. The CDR3 DNA reads as TGCAGTGCTAGCAAAGAGCCCATCACAGATACGCAGTATTTT.

This clonotype appeared a few times. The V and J genes are TRBV6-5 and TRBJ1-2; the D gene is possibly TRBD1 (5 bases). The ends were cut back, 0 bases at V and 8 bases at J, with 13 bases in the middle. Germline CDR1 reads MNHEY; CDR2 reads SVGAGI. The CDR3 length is 14 residues. The CDR3 bases are TGTGCCAGCAGTTACTCGAATAGGGGCGAGGGCTACACCTTC. It specifies CASSYSNRGEGYTF.

This clonotype occurred a few times. This chain joins TRBV5-1 and TRBJ1-6; 9 nucleotides line up with TRBD1. The CDR3 loop spans 21 amino acids. Germline V gives CDR1 SGHRS, CDR2 YFSETQ. Trimming took 1 base from V and 0 from J; bases not matched to a gene: 14. The CDR3 DNA is TGCGCCAGCAGCTTGAACAAACAGGGGGCGACTTTGTCCTCCTATAATTCACCCCTCCACTTT. This translates into CASSLNKQGATLSSYNSPLHF.

The chain couples TRBV5-1 to TRBJ2-7, with 7 bases fitting TRBD1. J lost 4 bases, V lost 1 base, and 5 bases had no gene match. The CDR3 runs 14 residues. CDR1 and CDR2 from the germline V gene are SGHRS and YFSETQ. The DNA for the CDR3 is TGCGCCAGCAGCTTGTTCCAGGGGGAGTACGAGCAGTACTTC. Amino acids: CASSLFQGEYEQYF.

The V call is TRBV30, the J call TRBJ2-7; possibly TRBD1 for D (6 bases). Germline loops: CDR1 GTSNPN, CDR2 SVGIG (reference sequence). This CDR3 has 19 residues. Trimming pared 3 bases from V and 3 bases from J, leaving 30 bases between. CDR3 amino acids: CAWRPRGARFEGAHYEQYF. The CDR3 DNA is TGTGCCTGGAGACCCAGGGGTGCTCGATTCGAGGGCGCCCACTACGAGCAGTACTTC.

This clonotype was seen at least ten times. V gene TRBV20-1 combines with J gene TRBJ1-2; D call uncertain. The CDR3 has 15 residues. Germline V lookup: CDR1 DFQATT, CDR2 SNEGSKA (reference sequence). V was shortened by 0 bases and J by 5 bases, with 16 bases between the two germline ends. CDR3 sequence reads: CSARDWRTPPYGYTF. The CDR3 DNA sequence: TGCAGTGCTAGAGATTGGCGTACTCCTCCTTATGGCTACACCTTC.

This clonotype was seen at least ten times. The chain has TRBV20-1 and TRBJ2-1, with 8 positions matching TRBD2. This CDR3 contains 15 residues. Germline V gene lookup returns CDR1 DFQATT and CDR2 SNEGSKA (reference sequence). J lost 7 bases, V lost 1 base, and 9 bases had no gene match. CDR3 residues: CSARGGLGNRNEQFF. For the CDR3, the DNA is TGCAGTGCTAGAGGGGGACTAGGGAATCGAAATGAGCAGTTCTTC.

This chain connects TRBV28 to TRBJ2-3; TRBD2 matches at 9 bases. This CDR3 spans 16 amino acids. Trimming at V came to 2 bases and at J to 3 bases, leaving 6 bases not matched to a gene. Germline CDR1 MDHEN, CDR2 SYDVKM. DNA of the CDR3: TGTGCCAGCAGTTTAGGGCTAGCGGGGATAACAGATACGCAGTATTTT. Its translation: CASSLGLAGITDTQYF.